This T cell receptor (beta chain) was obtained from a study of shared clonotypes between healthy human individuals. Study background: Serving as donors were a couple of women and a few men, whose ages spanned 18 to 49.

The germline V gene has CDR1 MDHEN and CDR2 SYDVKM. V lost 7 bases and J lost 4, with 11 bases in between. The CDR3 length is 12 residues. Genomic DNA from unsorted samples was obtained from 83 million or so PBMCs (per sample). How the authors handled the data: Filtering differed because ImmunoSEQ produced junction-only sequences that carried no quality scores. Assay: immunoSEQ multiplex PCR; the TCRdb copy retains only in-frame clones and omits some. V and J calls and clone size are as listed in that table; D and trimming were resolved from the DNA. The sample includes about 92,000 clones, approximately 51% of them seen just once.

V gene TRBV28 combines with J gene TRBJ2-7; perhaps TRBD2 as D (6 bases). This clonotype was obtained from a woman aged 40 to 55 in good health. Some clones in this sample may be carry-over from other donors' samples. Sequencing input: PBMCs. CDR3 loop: CASKQGGYEQYF. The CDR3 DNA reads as TGTGCCAGCAAGCAGGGAGGATACGAGCAGTACTTC.